In this sample, the clone carrying this TCR beta chain turned up once. Its antigen is not identified. V was cut by 0 bases and J by 0 bases, with 9 bases left in between. The CDR3 consists of 16 residues. Germline V CDR1 and CDR2: LNHNV, YYDKDF (reference sequence). The sample belongs to a study of cytotoxic CD8 clonotypes in ibrutinib-treated CLL. Overall study context: Specimens for response were gathered following a median roughly eleven months of therapy, spanning 6 to 36. Average yields of roughly 260,000 productive templates and 94,082 productive rearrangements characterized the samples. Study-wide results and caveats: At the start, clonality exceeded age-matched healthy donors and followed circulating CD8+ T-cell counts.

Deep sequencing aimed at 1 in 200,000 to 1 in 1 million T cells' resolution. TCRdb's table, derived via immunoSEQ multiplex PCR, lists solely in-frame clones and lacks some. The data contain over 95,000 clones, approximately 58% of them seen just once; the ten biggest clones take up around 37%. The genes are TRBV15 and TRBJ2-1, with D perhaps matching TRBD1 (6 bases). Sequencing used PBMCs, obtained after 24 months of ibrutinib treatment. The origin of this receptor is a human donor with chronic lymphocytic leukemia. CDR3 residues: CATSREGGLSYNEQFF. In nucleotides, the CDR3 is TGTGCCACCAGCAGAGAAGGGGGTCTCTCCTACAATGAGCAGTTCTTC.